The sequence of this T cell receptor beta chain was determined in a study of blood T cell repertoires in COVID-19. The overall study: Italy, Spain and the United States were the sources of the convalescent and acute COVID-19 samples. Sources were T cells, B-cell-depleted T cells, or PBMCs; the material itself was cDNA or gDNA.

CDR1 is SEHNR and CDR2 is FQNEAQ in the germline V gene (reference sequence). Trimming took off 2 bases at V and 7 bases at J, with 15 bases between the two ends. The CDR3 has 14 residues. Authors' methods: For nucleated cells, counts were estimated from reference gene primer amplification. Sequencing was performed with immunoSEQ multiplex PCR; in TCRdb, only in-frame clones are kept and a portion is missing. The D gene and trimming were derived from the DNA, and the V and J assignments and clone size from that table. Seen here are about 140,000 clones, roughly 82% observed once, and the top ten hold roughly 10%.

The sample taken for sequencing was peripheral blood. The receptor was isolated from a man aged 55 to 70 with active or convalescent COVID-19. V is TRBV7-9 and J is TRBJ2-7, with TRBD2 as a possible D gene (6 bases). The CDR3 sequence is CASSLTTTREEQYF. CDR3 nucleotides: TGTGCCAGCAGCTTAACGACAACCCGGGAGGAGCAGTACTTC.